This record covers a single T cell receptor beta chain. The target antigen is unknown. The sample belongs to a study of CD8 T cells in Susac syndrome. Findings and limits, study-wide: That the number of individuals in its TCR sequencing and HLA analysis was relatively small was acknowledged by the study.

RNA in amounts of roughly 0.5 to 1 ug was reverse transcribed with random hexamers. Amplification of TCR beta CDR3 across 54 Vbeta and 13 Jbeta was performed with immunoSEQ multiplex PCR. MiXCR was run by TCRdb on the immunoSEQ multiplex PCR reads, yielding one entry per CDR3 protein. The sample consists of hundreds of thousands of distinct CDR3 sequences, around 85% of them appearing once. Isolation of CD8+ and CD4+ T cells was performed negatively, whereas enrichment of TEMRA cells was done by FACS. The CDR3 consists of 14 residues. The V gene's germline CDR1 is LNHDA and CDR2 SQIVND (reference sequence). With V trimmed by 6 bases and J by 6 bases, 9 bases remained unmatched.

Sequenced: CD8+ T cells from PBMCs. The chain combines TRBV19 with TRBJ2-7, with 9 bases fitting TRBD1. This clonotype originated in a human donor with multiple sclerosis. The CDR3, as DNA: TGTGCCAGTAGGATGGGACAGGGCATCGGCGAGCAGTACTTC. This gives the protein CASRMGQGIGEQYF.